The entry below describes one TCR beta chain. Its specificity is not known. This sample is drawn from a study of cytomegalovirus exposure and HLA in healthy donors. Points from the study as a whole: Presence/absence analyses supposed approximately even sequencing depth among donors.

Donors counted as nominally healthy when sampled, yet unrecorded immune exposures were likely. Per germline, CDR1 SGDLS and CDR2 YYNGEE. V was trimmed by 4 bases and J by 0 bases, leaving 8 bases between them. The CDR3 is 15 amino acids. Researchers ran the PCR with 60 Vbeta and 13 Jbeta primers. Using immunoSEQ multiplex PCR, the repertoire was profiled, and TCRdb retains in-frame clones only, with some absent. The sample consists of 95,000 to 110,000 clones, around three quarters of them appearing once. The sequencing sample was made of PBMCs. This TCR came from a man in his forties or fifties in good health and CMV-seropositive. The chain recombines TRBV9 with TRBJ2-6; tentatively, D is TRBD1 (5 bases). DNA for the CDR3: TGTGCCAGCAGCTTCCAGGGCTCTGGGGCCAACGTCCTGACTTTC. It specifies CASSFQGSGANVLTF.